This T cell receptor beta chain was retrieved from a study of blood T cells in healthy people across ages. Study-level points and caveats: The donors' CMV status was not determined, possibly confounding changes in expanded clonotypes. Total diversity from one million sequenced T cells was likely underestimated.

This CDR3 is 19 amino acids long. The ends lost 5 bases at V and 0 bases at J; junction bases unmatched: 16. Germline lookup yields CDR1 SGHTA and CDR2 FQGNSA. Remarks on this clonotype: Antigen: not known.

For the second PCR, which ran for about 7 to 12 cycles, a sample-barcoded 5' primer and a J-beta primer mix were used. TCRdb redid the calling of the 5' RACE reads with MiXCR, one entry per CDR3 protein. The data show around 600,000 distinct CDR3 sequences, roughly 48% seen once. This chain connects TRBV7-2 to TRBJ2-1; 7 positions agree with TRBD1. What was sequenced was blood. The clonotype comes from a man older than 75 in good health. The DNA for the CDR3 is TGTGCCAGCAGCCTACCGACAGGGTCCAGTGAAAGCTCCTACAATGAGCAGTTCTTC. It is translated as CASSLPTGSSESSYNEQFF.